This TCR beta chain was sequenced during a study of PD-1 blockade in classical Hodgkin lymphoma. The study's findings and limits: Complete responders entered with baseline diversity on par with newly diagnosed patients, the results showed.

V shed 0 bases and J shed 4 bases, with 11 bases lying between them. CDR1 is SGHNT and CDR2 is YYREEE in the germline V gene (reference sequence). The CDR3 runs to 15 residues. The patients all showed relapse after autologous stem cell transplantation, while their brentuximab vedotin exposure varied. For this clone: Its antigen remains unidentified.

Only in-frame clones appear in the TCRdb table, and some are missing; sequencing was by immunoSEQ multiplex PCR. The data hold 60,000 to 75,000 clones, with over 85% observed a single time. V and J are TRBV5-4 and TRBJ2-1; D ambiguous. The source was peripheral blood mononuclear cells (PBMCs), collected at baseline. The TCR originated in a human donor with classical Hodgkin lymphoma. CDR3 DNA sequence: TGTGCCAGCAGCTTGGCCCGAGGAACTTACAATGAGCAGTTCTTC. Protein: CASSLARGTYNEQFF.